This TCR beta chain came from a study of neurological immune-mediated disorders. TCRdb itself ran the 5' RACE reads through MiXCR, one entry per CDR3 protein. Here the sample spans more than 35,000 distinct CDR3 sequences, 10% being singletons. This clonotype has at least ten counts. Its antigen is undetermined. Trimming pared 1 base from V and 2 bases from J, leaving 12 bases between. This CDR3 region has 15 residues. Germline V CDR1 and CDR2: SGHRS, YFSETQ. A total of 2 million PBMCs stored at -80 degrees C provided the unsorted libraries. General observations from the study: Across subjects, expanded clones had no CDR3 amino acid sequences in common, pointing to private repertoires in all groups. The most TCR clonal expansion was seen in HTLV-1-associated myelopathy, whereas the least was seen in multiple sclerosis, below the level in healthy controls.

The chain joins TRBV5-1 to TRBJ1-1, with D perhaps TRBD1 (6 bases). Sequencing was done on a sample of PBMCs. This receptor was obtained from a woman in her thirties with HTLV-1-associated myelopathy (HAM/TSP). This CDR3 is CASSLHPGGNTEAFF. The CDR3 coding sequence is TGCGCCAGCAGCTTGCACCCCGGGGGCAACACTGAAGCTTTCTTT.